One sample yielded the 11 T cell receptor beta chains listed below, sequenced in a study of Graves' ophthalmopathy and Graves' hyperthyroidism. RNA transcripts were the source from which TCR beta CDR3 regions were amplified. After a first-round RT-PCR with HTBI primers, a second-round multiplex PCR was run. TCRdb redid the calling of the multiplex PCR reads with MiXCR, one entry per CDR3 protein. In the table there are about 1.2 million distinct CDR3 sequences, about 36% of which are singletons. Material for sequencing was peripheral blood or thyroid tissue (not recorded which). These receptors were obtained from an adult man with Graves' hyperthyroidism.

On this clonotype itself: A clone one base away is much larger, so this may be a read error. V and J are TRBV2 and TRBJ1-1; D unresolved. There are 14 residues in the CDR3. The germline V gene has CDR1 SNHLY and CDR2 FYNNEI. The CDR3 sequence is CASSLLIKNTKAFF. The CDR3 bases are TGTGCCAGCAGTTTACTAATCAAGAACACTAAAGCTTTCTTT.

The rearrangement joins TRBV11-2 to TRBJ2-5, with TRBD2 identical over 13 bases. Germline CDR1 SGHAT, CDR2 FQNNGV. This CDR3 spans 14 amino acids. V was clipped by 4 bases and J by 7 bases; unmatched bases: 3. CDR3 sequence reads: CASSWTSGSMTQYF. The CDR3 DNA follows: TGTGCCAGCAGCTGGACTAGCGGGAGTATGACCCAGTACTTC. The full variable domain, rest sourced from reference TRBV11-2 and TRBJ2-5, is EAGVAQSPRYKIIEKRQSVAFWCNPISGHATLYWYQQILGQGPKLLIQFQNNGVVDDSQLPKDRFSAERLKGVDSTLKIQPAKLEDSAVYLCASSWTSGSMTQYFGPGTRLLVL.

In this sample, this clonotype turned up many times. The chain is built from TRBV12-3 or TRBV12-4 and TRBJ1-5, with D perhaps TRBD1 (6 bases). Trimming took 6 bases from V and 3 from J, leaving 15 bases between them. The CDR3 loop spans 15 amino acids. The CDR3 DNA reads TGTGCCAGCAGAGAACAGGGTTTCCCCAATCAGCCCCAGCATTTT. It specifies CASREQGFPNQPQHF.

This clonotype appeared many times. This chain links TRBV10-3 with TRBJ2-7; D is perhaps TRBD1 (6 bases). Trimming removed 4 bases from V and 0 bases from J, with 10 bases in between. Germline-derived CDR1 and CDR2 are ENHRY and SYGVKD. The CDR3 is made up of 14 amino acids. CDR3 sequence: CAISGRDTSYEQYF. In nucleotides, the CDR3 is TGTGCCATCAGTGGCCGGGACACCTCCTACGAGCAGTACTTC.

The J gene is TRBJ1-4, the V gene TRBV10-3; 9 nucleotides match TRBD1. Trimming took 6 bases from V and 6 from J; bases not matched to a gene: 5. Germline values: CDR1 ENHRY, CDR2 SYGVKD. This CDR3 region has 14 residues. CDR3 sequence (DNA): TGTGCCATCAGCCGAGACAGGGGGGATGAAAAACTGTTTTTT. It translates to CAISRDRGDEKLFF.

This clonotype was picked up many times. The V gene is TRBV7-8, the J gene TRBJ2-7; D remains ambiguous. The germline V and J ends were trimmed by 0 bases and 3 bases, with 9 bases remaining between them. The germline gives CDR1 SGHVS, CDR2 FQNEAQ. The CDR3 extends over 14 amino acids. CDR3 in amino acids: CASSLAESNYEQYF. CDR3 coding DNA: TGTGCCAGCAGCTTAGCAGAATCCAACTACGAGCAGTACTTC.

In regard to this clonotype: A clone one base away is much larger, so this may be a read error. The chain couples TRBV20-1 to TRBJ2-7; the D gene is possibly TRBD1 (5 bases). Germline lookup yields CDR1 DFQATT and CDR2 SNEGSKA (reference sequence). The V end lost 2 bases, the J end lost 2 bases, and 10 bases lay between the germline ends. The CDR3 spans 13 residues. The CDR3 region has the DNA TGCAGTGCTAGACCAGGGCCGACCTACGAGCAGTACTTC. Protein product: CSARPGPTYEQYF.

This chain joins TRBV5-1 and TRBJ1-1; D might be TRBD1 (6 bases). From germline, CDR1 is SGHRS and CDR2 YFSETQ. The germline V and J ends were trimmed by 1 base and 1 base, with 11 bases remaining between them. This CDR3 is built from 15 residues. The DNA for the CDR3 is TGCGCCAGCAGCTTGTTGGGACATAGGAACACTGAAGCTTTCTTT. It codes for CASSLLGHRNTEAFF.

The chain couples TRBV20-1 to TRBJ1-2; D might be TRBD1 (6 bases). V lost 4 bases, J lost 4 bases, and 10 bases lay in between. CDR1 is DFQATT and CDR2 is SNEGSKA in the germline V gene (reference sequence). This CDR3 comprises 12 residues. In nucleotides, the CDR3 is TGCAGTGCTACCCGGACAGCCTATGGCTACACCTTC. Translated, it gives CSATRTAYGYTF.

This clonotype has a handful of counts. This sequence joins TRBV10-3 and TRBJ2-5; 8 positions match TRBD1. J was trimmed by 5 bases and V by 10 bases; bases with no gene match: 12. In germline, CDR1 is ENHRY, CDR2 SYGVKD. The CDR3 extends over 14 amino acids. CDR3 nucleotides: TGTGCCAGTACACAGGGGGACCGAGAGGAGACCCAGTACTTC. It yields the protein CASTQGDREETQYF.

This clonotype came up many times. The chain combines TRBV12-3 or TRBV12-4 with TRBJ1-2; D is ambiguous. Trimming removed 6 bases at V and 2 bases at J, with 7 bases between. The CDR3 has 12 amino acids. The CDR3 protein is CASSLRNYGYTF. The CDR3 region has the DNA TGTGCCAGCAGCCTTCGCAACTATGGCTACACCTTC.